Listed below are T cell receptor beta chains from one sample, sequenced in a study of blood T cell repertoires in COVID-19. Only in-frame clones appear in the TCRdb table, and some are missing; sequencing was by immunoSEQ multiplex PCR. The table includes around 81,000 clones, 84% detected once. Sequencing used peripheral blood. The receptors shown here come from a human donor in a cohort sampled during active COVID-19. CDR3s include the opening cysteine and the closing phenylalanine or tryptophan. Fields, in order: clone size, D gene, V gene, J gene, CDR3 protein, CDR3 DNA. A D gene is named only where the DNA matches it firmly. Only some rows state a clone size, as once, few, many or a class for expanded clones.

once	-	TRBV10-1	TRBJ1-4	CASSDGGANEKLFF	TGCGCCAGCAGTGACGGGGGGGCTAATGAAAAACTGTTTTTT
few	-	TRBV5-5	TRBJ2-7	CASSEPGTPEQYF	TGTGCCAGCAGCGAGCCCGGGACACCGGAGCAGTACTTC
-	-	TRBV11-2	TRBJ2-3	CASSLRTPSRGVSTDTQYF	TGTGCCAGCAGCCTAAGAACCCCCTCGCGCGGGGTTAGCACAGATACGCAGTATTTT
-	-	TRBV12-3/TRBV12-4	TRBJ2-5	CASRPDRKETQYF	TGTGCCAGCAGACCGGACAGAAAAGAGACCCAGTACTTC
-	-	TRBV5-1	TRBJ2-2	CASSLAFAGTGELFF	TGCGCCAGCAGCTTGGCCTTCGCGGGCACCGGGGAGCTGTTTTTT
-	-	TRBV20-1	TRBJ2-7	CSANQNSGQYF	TGCAGTGCAAACCAAAACTCGGGGCAGTACTTC
few	-	TRBV6-4	TRBJ2-3	CASSDQEGTDTQYF	TGTGCCAGCAGTGACCAGGAAGGAACAGATACGCAGTATTTT
-	TRBD1	TRBV7-9	TRBJ2-3	CASSLAGQSTDTQYF	TGTGCCAGCAGCTTAGCGGGACAGAGCACAGATACGCAGTATTTT
-	-	TRBV27	TRBJ1-6	CASRGSPYNSPLHF	TGTGCCAGCAGAGGGAGTCCATATAATTCACCCCTCCACTTT
many	-	TRBV6-1	TRBJ1-3	CASSERHESSGNTIYF	TGTGCCAGCAGTGAGAGACACGAAAGCTCTGGAAACACCATATATTTT
few	-	TRBV7-8	TRBJ1-2	CASSAQGSKYGYTF	TGTGCCAGCAGCGCTCAGGGGAGCAAGTATGGCTACACCTTC
-	TRBD1	TRBV6-5	TRBJ1-3	CASTGGSGNTIYF	TGTGCCAGCACAGGGGGCTCTGGAAACACCATATATTTT
-	-	TRBV2	TRBJ1-1	CASMWGRDTEAFF	TGTGCCAGCATGTGGGGGCGGGACACTGAAGCTTTCTTT
-	TRBD1	TRBV5-1	TRBJ1-2	CASSKGQGPPYGYTF	TGCGCCAGCAGCAAGGGACAGGGACCCCCCTATGGCTACACCTTC
-	-	TRBV18	TRBJ2-2	CASSRRRGTGNTGELFF	TGTGCCAGCTCACGGAGGCGCGGGACGGGGAACACCGGGGAGCTGTTTTTT
-	TRBD1	TRBV11-3	TRBJ1-2	CASSLTGGAVDYGYTF	TGTGCCAGCAGCTTGACAGGGGGCGCAGTCGACTATGGCTACACCTTC
-	TRBD2	TRBV7-9	TRBJ2-1	CASSPSGGAYNEQFF	TGTGCCAGCAGCCCGAGCGGGGGGGCCTACAATGAGCAGTTCTTC
-	-	TRBV7-9	TRBJ2-7	CASSRISWGGRDHYEQYF	TGTGCCAGCAGCCGAATATCATGGGGCGGCCGAGACCACTACGAGCAGTACTTC
-	-	TRBV27	TRBJ1-6	CASSGQAGRGYNSPLHF	TGTGCCAGCAGCGGTCAGGCAGGGAGGGGGTATAATTCACCCCTCCACTTT
-	-	TRBV29-1	TRBJ1-2	CSVGEREGYGYTF	TGCAGCGTGGGCGAGCGGGAAGGCTATGGCTACACCTTC
-	-	TRBV11-1	TRBJ2-4	CASSLGPGEAHIQYF	TGTGCCAGCAGCTTAGGTCCGGGGGAGGCTCACATTCAGTACTTC
-	-	TRBV6-5	TRBJ2-2	CASRGVQANTGELFF	TGTGCCAGCAGAGGAGTCCAAGCGAACACCGGGGAGCTGTTTTTT
-	TRBD1	TRBV2	TRBJ2-5	CASLRGTGRTETQYF	TGTGCCAGCCTCCGCGGGACAGGAAGAACGGAGACCCAGTACTTC
-	TRBD1	TRBV5-1	TRBJ2-7	CASTPGQGFHEQYF	TGCGCCAGCACCCCGGGACAGGGTTTCCACGAGCAGTACTTC
-	-	TRBV19	TRBJ2-3	CASSKHGDTQYF	TGTGCCAGTAGTAAGCACGGAGATACGCAGTATTTT
-	TRBD1	TRBV11-2	TRBJ2-7	CASSLAGGTGYEQYF	TGTGCCAGCAGCTTAGCAGGTGGGACAGGGTACGAGCAGTACTTC
-	TRBD2	TRBV10-1	TRBJ2-4	CASSERGGGNIQYF	TGCGCCAGCAGTGAGCGGGGGGGCGGAAACATTCAGTACTTC
-	-	TRBV6-5	TRBJ1-2	CASTPSDGYTF	TGTGCCAGCACCCCTTCTGATGGCTACACCTTC
-	TRBD1	TRBV6-6	TRBJ1-4	CASSYDRGDSEKLFF	TGTGCCAGCAGTTACGACAGGGGGGACAGTGAAAAACTGTTTTTT
-	TRBD1	TRBV4-2	TRBJ1-1	CASSQQRTGNTEAFF	TGTGCCAGCAGCCAACAGAGGACAGGAAACACTGAAGCTTTCTTT
-	-	TRBV9	TRBJ2-2	CASSVAPTGSGELFF	TGTGCCAGCAGCGTAGCCCCTACAGGGTCCGGGGAGCTGTTTTTT
-	TRBD1	TRBV18	TRBJ1-1	CASSQKNRGSTEAFF	TGTGCCAGCTCACAAAAAAACAGGGGGAGTACTGAAGCTTTCTTT
-	-	TRBV19	TRBJ1-6	CASSNNVNSPLHF	TGTGCCAGTAGTAACAATGTGAATTCACCCCTCCACTTT
-	-	TRBV7-9	TRBJ1-2	CASSLDSYGYTF	TGTGCCAGCAGCTTGGACAGCTATGGCTACACCTTC